The 6 T cell receptor beta chains in this list originate from one sample, sequenced in a study of blood T cells in healthy people across ages. A second about 6 to 12 cycle PCR used barcoded and J-beta primers. TCRdb used MiXCR to reprocess the 5' RACE reads, holding one entry per CDR3 protein. The sample lists 1 million or so distinct CDR3 sequences, 20% to 25% occurring once. The same data also went into a second study, on T cells of mothers and their children.

The sequencing sample was made of blood. The receptor set was obtained from a girl aged 2-15 years in good health.

The chain uses TRBV12-3 or TRBV12-4 and TRBJ1-5, with D tentatively TRBD1 (5 bases). This CDR3 comprises 16 residues. Trimming removed 1 base from V and 9 bases from J, with 19 bases in between. CDR3 DNA: TGTGCCAGCAGTTTAGTCCGGGGCTTTGGGTCTATGCCCCAGCATTTT. This gives the protein CASSLVRGFGSMPQHF.

The V gene is TRBV20-1, the J gene TRBJ2-1, with a possible D match to TRBD1 (6 bases). The CDR3 has 15 residues. CDR1 is DFQATT, CDR2 SNEGSKA, per germline (reference sequence). With 6 bases removed from V and 4 bases from J, the gap between germline ends came to 19 bases. As DNA, the CDR3 is TGCAGTGCCCCCGCAGGGGTTGGGGATTACAATGAGCAGTTCTTC. This encodes CSAPAGVGDYNEQFF.

The rearrangement links TRBV3-1 to TRBJ2-5, with 7 bases identical to TRBD1. Germline-derived CDR1 and CDR2 are LGHDT and YNNKEL (reference sequence). Trimming at V came to 3 bases and at J to 5 bases, leaving 9 bases not matched to a gene. The CDR3 covers 15 residues. The CDR3 region has the DNA TGTGCCAGCAGCCACCTGACAGGGCTCGAGGAGACCCAGTACTTC. Encoded protein: CASSHLTGLEETQYF.

This clonotype was picked up a small number of times. The genes are TRBV4-3 and TRBJ1-2, with 7 bases matching TRBD1. This CDR3 has 18 amino acids. Germline CDR1 and CDR2: LGHNA and YSLEER. The junction had 14 bases not matched to a gene; V was cut back by 0 bases and J by 4 bases. CDR3 bases: TGCGCCAGCAGCCAAGACGGGGGACAGCGGGACAATACCTATGGCTACACCTTC. This encodes CASSQDGGQRDNTYGYTF.

In regard to this clonotype: One end of the junction does not line up with germline, which may come from a read error. The CDR3 nucleotides are TGCAGCGTTGAAGGGGCAGGGAAGAGATTTGAGTTCTTC. Translating it yields CSVEGAGKRFEFF. J is TRBJ2-5 and V is TRBV29-1, with D perhaps matching TRBD1 (5 bases). The CDR3 runs to 13 residues. From germline, CDR1 is SQVTM and CDR2 ANQGSEA.

This clonotype was seen a few times. This sequence joins TRBV29-1 and TRBJ2-5; the D is unclear. The J call may be in error: the DNA end matches TRBJ2-1 better. The CDR3 loop spans 19 amino acids. Germline V gene sequence: CDR1 SQVTM, CDR2 ANQGSEA. This CDR3 is CSVEVDTALGYQSYNEQFF. As DNA, the CDR3 is TGCAGCGTTGAAGTAGACACCGCGCTTGGCTACCAATCCTACAATGAGCAGTTCTTC.